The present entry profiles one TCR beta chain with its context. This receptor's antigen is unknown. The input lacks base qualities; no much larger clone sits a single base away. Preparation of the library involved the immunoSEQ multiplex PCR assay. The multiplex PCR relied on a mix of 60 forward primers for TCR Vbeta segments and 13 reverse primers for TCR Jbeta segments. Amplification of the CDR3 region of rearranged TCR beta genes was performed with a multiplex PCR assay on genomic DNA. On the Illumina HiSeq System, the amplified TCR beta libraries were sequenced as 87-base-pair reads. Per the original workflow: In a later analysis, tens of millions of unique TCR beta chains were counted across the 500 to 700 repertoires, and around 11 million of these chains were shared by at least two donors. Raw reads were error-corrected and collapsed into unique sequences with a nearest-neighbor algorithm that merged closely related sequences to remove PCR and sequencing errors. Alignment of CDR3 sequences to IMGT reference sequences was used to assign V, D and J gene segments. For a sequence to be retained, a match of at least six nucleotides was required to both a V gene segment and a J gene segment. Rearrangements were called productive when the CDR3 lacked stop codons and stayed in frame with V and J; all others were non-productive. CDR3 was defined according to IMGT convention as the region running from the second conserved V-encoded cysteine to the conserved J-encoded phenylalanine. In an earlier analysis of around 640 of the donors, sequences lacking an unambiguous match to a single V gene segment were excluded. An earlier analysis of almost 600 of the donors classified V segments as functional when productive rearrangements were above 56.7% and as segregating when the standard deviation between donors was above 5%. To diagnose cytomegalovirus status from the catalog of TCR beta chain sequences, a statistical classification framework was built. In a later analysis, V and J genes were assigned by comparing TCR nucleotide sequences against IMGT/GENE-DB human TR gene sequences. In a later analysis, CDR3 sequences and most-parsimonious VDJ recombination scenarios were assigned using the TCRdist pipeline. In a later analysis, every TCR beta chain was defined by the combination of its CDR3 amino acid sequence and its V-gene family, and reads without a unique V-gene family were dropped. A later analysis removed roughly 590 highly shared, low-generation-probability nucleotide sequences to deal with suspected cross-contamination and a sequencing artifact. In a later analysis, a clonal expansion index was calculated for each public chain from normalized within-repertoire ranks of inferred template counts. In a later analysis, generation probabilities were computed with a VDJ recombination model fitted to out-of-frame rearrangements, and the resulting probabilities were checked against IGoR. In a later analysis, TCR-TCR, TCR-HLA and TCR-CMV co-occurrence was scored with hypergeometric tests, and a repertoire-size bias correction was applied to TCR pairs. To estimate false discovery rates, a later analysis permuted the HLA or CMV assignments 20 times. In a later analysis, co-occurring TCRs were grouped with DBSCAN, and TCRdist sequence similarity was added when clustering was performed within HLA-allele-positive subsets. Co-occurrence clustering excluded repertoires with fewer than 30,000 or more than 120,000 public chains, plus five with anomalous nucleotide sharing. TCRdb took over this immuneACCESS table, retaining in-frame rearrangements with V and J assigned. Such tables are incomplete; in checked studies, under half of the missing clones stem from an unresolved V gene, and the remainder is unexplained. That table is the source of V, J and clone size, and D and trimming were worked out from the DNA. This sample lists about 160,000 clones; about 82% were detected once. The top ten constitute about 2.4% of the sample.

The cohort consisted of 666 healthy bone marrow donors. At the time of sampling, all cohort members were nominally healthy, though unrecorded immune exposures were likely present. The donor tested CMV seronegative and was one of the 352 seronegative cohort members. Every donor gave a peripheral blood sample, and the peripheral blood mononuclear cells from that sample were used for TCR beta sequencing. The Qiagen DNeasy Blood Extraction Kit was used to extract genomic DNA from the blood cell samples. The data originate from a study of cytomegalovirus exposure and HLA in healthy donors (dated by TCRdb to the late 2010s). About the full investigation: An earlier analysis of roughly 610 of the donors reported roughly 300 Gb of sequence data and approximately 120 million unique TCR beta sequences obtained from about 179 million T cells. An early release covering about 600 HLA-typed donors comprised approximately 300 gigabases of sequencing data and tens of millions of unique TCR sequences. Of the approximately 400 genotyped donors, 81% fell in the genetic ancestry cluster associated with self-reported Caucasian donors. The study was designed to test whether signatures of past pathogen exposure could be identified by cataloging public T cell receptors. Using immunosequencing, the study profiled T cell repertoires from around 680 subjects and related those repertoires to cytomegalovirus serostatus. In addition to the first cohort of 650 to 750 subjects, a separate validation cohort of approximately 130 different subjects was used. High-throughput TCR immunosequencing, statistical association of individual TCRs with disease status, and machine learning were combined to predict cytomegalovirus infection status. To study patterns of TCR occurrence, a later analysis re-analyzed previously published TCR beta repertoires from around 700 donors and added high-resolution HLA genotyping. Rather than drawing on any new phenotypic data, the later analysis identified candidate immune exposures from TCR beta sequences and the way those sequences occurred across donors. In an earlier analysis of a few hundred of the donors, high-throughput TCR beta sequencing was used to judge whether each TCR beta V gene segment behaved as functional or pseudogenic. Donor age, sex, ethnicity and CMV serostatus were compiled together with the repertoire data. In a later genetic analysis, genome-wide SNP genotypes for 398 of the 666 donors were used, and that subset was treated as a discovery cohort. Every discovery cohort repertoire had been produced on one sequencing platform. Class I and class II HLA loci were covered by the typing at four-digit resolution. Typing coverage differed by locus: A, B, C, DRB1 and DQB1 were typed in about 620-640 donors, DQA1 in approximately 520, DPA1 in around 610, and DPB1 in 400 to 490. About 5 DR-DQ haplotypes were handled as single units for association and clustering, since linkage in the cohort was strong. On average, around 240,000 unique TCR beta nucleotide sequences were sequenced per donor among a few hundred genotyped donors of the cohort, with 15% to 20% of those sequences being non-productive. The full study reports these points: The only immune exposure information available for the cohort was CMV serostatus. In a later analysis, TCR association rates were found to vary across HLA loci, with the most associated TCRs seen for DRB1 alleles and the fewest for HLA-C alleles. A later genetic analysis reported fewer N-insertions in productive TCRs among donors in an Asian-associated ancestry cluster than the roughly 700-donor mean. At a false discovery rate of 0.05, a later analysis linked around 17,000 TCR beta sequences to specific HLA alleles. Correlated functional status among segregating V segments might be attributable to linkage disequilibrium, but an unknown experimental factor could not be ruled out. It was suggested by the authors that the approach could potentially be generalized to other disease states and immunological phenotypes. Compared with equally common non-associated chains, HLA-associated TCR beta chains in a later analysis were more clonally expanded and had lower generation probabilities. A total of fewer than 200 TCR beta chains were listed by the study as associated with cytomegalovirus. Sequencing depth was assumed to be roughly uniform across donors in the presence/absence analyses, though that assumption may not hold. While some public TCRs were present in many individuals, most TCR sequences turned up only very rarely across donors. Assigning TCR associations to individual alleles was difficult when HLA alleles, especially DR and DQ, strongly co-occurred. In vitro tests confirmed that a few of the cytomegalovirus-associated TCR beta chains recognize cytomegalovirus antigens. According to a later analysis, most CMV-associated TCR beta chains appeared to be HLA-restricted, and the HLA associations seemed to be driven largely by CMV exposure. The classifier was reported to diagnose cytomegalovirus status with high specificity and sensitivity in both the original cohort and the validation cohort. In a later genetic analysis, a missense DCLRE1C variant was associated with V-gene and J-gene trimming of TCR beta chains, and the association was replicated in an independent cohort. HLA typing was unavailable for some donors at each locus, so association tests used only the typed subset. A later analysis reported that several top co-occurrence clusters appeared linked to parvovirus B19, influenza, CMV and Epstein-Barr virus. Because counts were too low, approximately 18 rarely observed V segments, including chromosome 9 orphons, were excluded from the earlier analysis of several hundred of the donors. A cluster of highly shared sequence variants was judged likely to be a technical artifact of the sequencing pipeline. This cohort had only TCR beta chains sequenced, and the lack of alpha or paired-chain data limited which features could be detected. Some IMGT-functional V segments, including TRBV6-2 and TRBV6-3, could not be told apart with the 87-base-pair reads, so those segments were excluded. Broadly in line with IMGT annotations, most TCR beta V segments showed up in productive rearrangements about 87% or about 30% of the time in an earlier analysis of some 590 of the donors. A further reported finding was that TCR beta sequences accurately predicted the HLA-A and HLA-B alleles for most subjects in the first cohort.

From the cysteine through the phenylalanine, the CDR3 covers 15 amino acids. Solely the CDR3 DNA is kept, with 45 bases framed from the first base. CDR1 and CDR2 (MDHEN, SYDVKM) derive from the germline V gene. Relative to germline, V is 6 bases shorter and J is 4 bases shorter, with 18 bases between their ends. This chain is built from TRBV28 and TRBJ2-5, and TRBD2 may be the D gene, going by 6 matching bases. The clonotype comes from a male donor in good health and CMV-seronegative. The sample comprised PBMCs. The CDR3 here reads CASRGDWKLSETQYF. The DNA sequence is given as TGTGCCAGCAGGGGGGACTGGAAATTATCAGAGACCCAGTACTTC.